Given below is one T cell receptor (beta chain) in context. Its target is unknown. Drawn from each donor were approximately 9.2 milliliters of peripheral blood. This CDR3 region has 14 residues. The V and J ends lost 3 bases and 6 bases respectively, with 12 bases between them. This sample was included in a study of blood T cells in healthy people across ages. Study-wide results and limits: Both higher diversity and more naive CD4+ cells marked long-lived donors when set against aged donors.

Sample-barcoded 5' priming and a J-beta primer mix drove a second PCR of about 6 to 11 cycles. TCRdb fed the 5' RACE reads into MiXCR, producing one record per CDR3 protein. This table holds about 1.7 million distinct CDR3 sequences, roughly 30% found once. The TCR originated in a woman younger than 45 in good health. The sample comprised blood. The rearrangement uses TRBV12-3 or TRBV12-4 and TRBJ2-1; weak D call: TRBD2 (6 bases). Here the CDR3 reads CASSLRGVFNEQFF. The CDR3 DNA follows: TGTGCCAGCAGTTTGCGCGGGGTCTTCAATGAGCAGTTCTTC.